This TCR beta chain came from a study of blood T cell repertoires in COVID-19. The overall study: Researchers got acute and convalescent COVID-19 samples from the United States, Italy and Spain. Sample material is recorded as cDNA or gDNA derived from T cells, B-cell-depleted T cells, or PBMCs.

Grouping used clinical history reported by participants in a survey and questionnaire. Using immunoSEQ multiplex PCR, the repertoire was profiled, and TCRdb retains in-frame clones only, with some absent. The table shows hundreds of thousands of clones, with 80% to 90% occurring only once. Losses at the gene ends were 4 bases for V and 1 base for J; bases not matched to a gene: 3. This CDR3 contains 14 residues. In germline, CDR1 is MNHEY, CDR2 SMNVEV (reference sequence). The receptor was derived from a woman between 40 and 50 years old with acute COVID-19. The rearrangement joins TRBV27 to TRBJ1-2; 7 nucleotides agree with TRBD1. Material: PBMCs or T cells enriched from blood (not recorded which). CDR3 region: CASSWAGGNYGYTF. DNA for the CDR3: TGTGCCAGCAGTTGGGCAGGGGGTAACTATGGCTACACCTTC.